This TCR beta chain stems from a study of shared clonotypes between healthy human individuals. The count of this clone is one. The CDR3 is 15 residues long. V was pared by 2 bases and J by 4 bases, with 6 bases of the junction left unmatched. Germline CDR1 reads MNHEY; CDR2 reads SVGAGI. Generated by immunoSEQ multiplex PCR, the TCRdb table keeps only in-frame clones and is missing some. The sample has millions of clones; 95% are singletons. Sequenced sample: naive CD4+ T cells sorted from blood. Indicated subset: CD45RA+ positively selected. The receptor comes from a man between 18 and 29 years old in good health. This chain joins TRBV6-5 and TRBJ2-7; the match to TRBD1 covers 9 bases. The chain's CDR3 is CASSYRGQGLYEQYF. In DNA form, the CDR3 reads TGTGCCAGCAGTTACCGGGGACAGGGTCTTTACGAGCAGTACTTC.